The 4 T cell receptor beta chains below were found in one sample sequenced in a study of neurological immune-mediated disorders. TCRdb re-called the 5' RACE reads with MiXCR, one entry per CDR3 protein. The sample holds 50,000 or so distinct CDR3 sequences, 3% to 4% seen once. Sequencing input: PBMCs. The receptors come from a woman aged 55-70 years with multiple sclerosis.

The table lists this clonotype with many counts. CDR3 amino acids: CASSVGGLAEYNEQFF. The CDR3 nucleotides read TGTGCCAGCAGCGTAGGGGGACTAGCGGAGTACAATGAGCAGTTCTTC. V and J are TRBV9 and TRBJ2-1; TRBD2 aligns across 11 bases. In germline, CDR1 is SGDLS, CDR2 YYNGEE. The CDR3 is 16 amino acids. Germline trimming cut 0 bases from V and 4 bases from J; bases unmatched to any gene: 3.

There are many counts of this clonotype. V and J are TRBV28 and TRBJ2-6; 9 nucleotides line up with TRBD1. Trimming at V came to 2 bases and at J to 3 bases, leaving 8 bases not matched to a gene. This CDR3 contains 18 residues. CDR1 is MDHEN and CDR2 is SYDVKM in the germline V gene. CDR3 nucleotides: TGTGCCAGCAGTTTAAATCCCGGGACAGGGATTGGGGCCAACGTCCTGACTTTC. Protein product: CASSLNPGTGIGANVLTF.

This clonotype was observed at least ten times. The rearrangement uses TRBV7-9 and TRBJ2-2, with 7 positions matching TRBD1. With V trimmed by 5 bases and J by 0 bases, 6 bases remained unmatched. Germline assignment: CDR1 SEHNR and CDR2 FQNEAQ (reference sequence). CDR3 length: 16 amino acids. CDR3 DNA sequence: TGTGCCAGCAGCATGAGACAGGGCCCGAACACCGGGGAGCTGTTTTTT. It encodes CASSMRQGPNTGELFF.

The sample holds many counts of this clonotype. The V call is TRBV12-3 or TRBV12-4, the J call TRBJ2-3; D remains ambiguous. The CDR3 is 11 residues long. V was shortened by 4 bases and J by 8 bases, with 7 bases between the two germline ends. The CDR3 sequence is CASSSIGTQYF. CDR3 nucleotide sequence: TGTGCCAGCAGTTCCATTGGTACGCAGTATTTT.